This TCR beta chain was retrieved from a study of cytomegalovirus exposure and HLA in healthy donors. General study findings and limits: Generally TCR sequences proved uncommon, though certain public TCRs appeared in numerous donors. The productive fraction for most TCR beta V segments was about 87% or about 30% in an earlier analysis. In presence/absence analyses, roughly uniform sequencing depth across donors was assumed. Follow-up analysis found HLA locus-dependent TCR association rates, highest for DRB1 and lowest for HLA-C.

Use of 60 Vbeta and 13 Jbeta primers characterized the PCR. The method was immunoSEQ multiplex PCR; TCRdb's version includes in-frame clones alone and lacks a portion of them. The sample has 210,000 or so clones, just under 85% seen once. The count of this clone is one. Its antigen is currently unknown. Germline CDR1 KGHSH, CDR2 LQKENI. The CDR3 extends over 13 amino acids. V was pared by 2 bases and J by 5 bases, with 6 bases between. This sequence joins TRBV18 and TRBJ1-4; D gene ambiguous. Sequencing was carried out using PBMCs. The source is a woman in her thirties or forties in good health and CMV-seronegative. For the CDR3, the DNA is TGTGCCAGCTCACCAGGAGCAAATGAAAAACTGTTTTTT. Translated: CASSPGANEKLFF. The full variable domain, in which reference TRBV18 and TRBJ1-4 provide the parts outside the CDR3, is NAGVMQNPRHLVRRRGQEARLRCSPMKGHSHVYWYRQLPEEGLKFMVYLQKENIIDESGMPKERFSAEFPKEGPSILRIQQVVRGDSAAYFCASSPGANEKLFFGSGTQLSVL.